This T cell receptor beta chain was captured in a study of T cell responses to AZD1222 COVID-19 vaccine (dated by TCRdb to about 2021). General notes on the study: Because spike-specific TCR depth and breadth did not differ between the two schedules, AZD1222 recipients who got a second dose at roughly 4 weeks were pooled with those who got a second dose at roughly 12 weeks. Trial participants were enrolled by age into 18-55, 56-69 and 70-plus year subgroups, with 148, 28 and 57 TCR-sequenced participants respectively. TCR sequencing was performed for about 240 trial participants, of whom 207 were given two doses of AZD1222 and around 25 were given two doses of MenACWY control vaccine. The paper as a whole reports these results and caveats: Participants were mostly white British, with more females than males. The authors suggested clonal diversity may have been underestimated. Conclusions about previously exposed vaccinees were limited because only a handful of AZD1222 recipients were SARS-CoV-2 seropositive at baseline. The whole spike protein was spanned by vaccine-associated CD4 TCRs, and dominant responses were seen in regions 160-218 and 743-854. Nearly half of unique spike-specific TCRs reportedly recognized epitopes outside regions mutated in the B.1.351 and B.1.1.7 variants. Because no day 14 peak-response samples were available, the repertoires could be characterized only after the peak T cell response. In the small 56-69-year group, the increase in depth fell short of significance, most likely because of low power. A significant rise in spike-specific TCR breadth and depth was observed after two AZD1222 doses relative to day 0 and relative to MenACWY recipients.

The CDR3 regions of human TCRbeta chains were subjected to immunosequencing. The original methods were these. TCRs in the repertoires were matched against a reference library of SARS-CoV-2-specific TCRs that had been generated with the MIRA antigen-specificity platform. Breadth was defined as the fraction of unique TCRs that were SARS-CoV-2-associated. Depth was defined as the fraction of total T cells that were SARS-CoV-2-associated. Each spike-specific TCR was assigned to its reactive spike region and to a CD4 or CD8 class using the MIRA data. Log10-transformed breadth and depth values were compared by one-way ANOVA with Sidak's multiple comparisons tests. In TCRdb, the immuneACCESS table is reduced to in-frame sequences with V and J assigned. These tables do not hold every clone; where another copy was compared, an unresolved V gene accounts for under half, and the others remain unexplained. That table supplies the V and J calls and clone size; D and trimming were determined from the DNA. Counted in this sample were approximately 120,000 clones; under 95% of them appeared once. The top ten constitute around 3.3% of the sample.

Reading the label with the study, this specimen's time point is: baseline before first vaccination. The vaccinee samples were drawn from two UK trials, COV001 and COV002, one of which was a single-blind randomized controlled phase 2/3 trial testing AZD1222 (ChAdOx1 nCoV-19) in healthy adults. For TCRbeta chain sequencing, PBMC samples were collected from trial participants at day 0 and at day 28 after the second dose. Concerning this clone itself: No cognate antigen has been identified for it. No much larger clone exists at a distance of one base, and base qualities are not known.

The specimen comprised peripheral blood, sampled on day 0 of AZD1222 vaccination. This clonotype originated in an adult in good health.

CDR3 loop: CASSFSGGSYNEQFF. The DNA sequence is as follows: TGCGCCAGCAGCTTTAGCGGGGGTTCCTACAATGAGCAGTTCTTC. The rearranged chain carries TRBV5-1 and TRBJ2-1; a stretch of 9 junction bases matches TRBD2. Relative to germline, V is missing 2 bases and J is missing 1 base, with 1 base of the junction outside any gene match. The CDR1 and CDR2 encoded by the germline V gene are SGHRS and YFSETQ. From the cysteine up to the phenylalanine, the CDR3 has a length of 15 residues. CDR3 DNA only is kept here, 45 bases in frame from base 1.